The TCR beta chain under discussion was sequenced for a study of T cells in Graves' hyperthyroidism and ophthalmopathy. The PBMCs had their origin in 10 ml of fresh peripheral blood. This CDR3 comprises 13 residues. Germline values: CDR1 SNHLY, CDR2 FYNNEI. Between the trimmed V and J ends, which lost 8 bases and 4 bases, there was a span of 12 bases. Whole-study results and caveats: For ophthalmopathy, model prediction preceded onset by a median roughly 5.9 months. Most clonotypes expanded in thyroid above 0.001 were likewise present in blood.

RNA transcripts gave rise to amplified TCR beta CDR3 regions. Primed by the HTBI set, a first-round RT-PCR was run on the TCR CDR3. TCRdb fed the multiplex PCR reads into MiXCR, producing one record per CDR3 protein. The sample has about 320,000 distinct CDR3 sequences, approximately 17% seen once; the top ten hold 33%. The sample holds many counts of this clonotype. What it binds is unknown. Sequencing used blood. This clonotype originated in a man aged 25-45 years with Graves' hyperthyroidism. The chain is built from TRBV2 and TRBJ1-5; D is unresolved. The CDR3 DNA reads as TGTGCCAGCCAGTGGGTACTTAATCAGCCCCAGCATTTT. This encodes CASQWVLNQPQHF. Drawing the rest from reference TRBV2 and TRBJ1-5, the complete variable domain is EPEVTQTPSHQVTQMGQEVILRCVPISNHLYFYWYRQILGQKVEFLVSFYNNEISEKSEIFDDQFSVERPDGSNFTLKIRSTKLEDSAMYFCASQWVLNQPQHFGDGTRLSIL.